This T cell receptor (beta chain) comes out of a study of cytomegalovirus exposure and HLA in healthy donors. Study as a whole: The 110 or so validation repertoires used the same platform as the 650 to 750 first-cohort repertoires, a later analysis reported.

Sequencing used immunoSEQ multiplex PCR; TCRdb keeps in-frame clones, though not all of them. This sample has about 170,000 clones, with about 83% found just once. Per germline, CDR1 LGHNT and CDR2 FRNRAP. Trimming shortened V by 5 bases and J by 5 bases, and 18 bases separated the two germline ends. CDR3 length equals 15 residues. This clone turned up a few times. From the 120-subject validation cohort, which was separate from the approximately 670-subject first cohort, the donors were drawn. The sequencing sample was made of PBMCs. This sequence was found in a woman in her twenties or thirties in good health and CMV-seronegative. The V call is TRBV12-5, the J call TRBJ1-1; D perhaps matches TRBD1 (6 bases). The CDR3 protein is CASGRAGAMVTEAFF. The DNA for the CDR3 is TGTGCTAGTGGTCGAGCAGGGGCTATGGTGACTGAAGCTTTCTTT.